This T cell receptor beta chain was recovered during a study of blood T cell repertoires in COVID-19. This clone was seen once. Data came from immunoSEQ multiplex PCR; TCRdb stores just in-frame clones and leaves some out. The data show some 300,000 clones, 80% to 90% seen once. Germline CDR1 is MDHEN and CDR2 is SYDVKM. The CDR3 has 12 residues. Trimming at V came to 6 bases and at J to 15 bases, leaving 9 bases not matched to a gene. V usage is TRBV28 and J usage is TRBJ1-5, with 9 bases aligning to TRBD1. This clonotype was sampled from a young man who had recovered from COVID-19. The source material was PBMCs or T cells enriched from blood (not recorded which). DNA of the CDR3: TGTGCCAGCAGGCCACGGGACAGGGTTCCGCATTTT. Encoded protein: CASRPRDRVPHF.